This TCR beta chain was documented in a study of memory CD4+ T cells and cytomegalovirus serostatus. This clone has a single count. The antigen remains unidentified. Per the study methods: After removing out-of-frame reads, under 2.5 million distinct TCRbeta sequences remained. Data came from immunoSEQ multiplex PCR; TCRdb stores just in-frame clones and leaves some out. The V and J calls and clone size were taken over from that table, and D and trimming were inferred from the DNA. The table has some 95,000 clones, around 80% seen once. The sort gate was single viable CD3+CD4+CD8-CD45RO+ cells for memory CD4+ T cells. CMV serostatus came from serum IgG against pp150, pp28, p38, p52. CDR1 and CDR2 (germline): SGHRS, YFSETQ. The CDR3 covers 14 residues. Trimming removed 3 bases from V and 5 bases from J, with 11 bases in between. Findings and limits, study-wide: CD4+ memory repertoires contained about two fifths of the 164 reported CMV TCRbeta sequences.

This receptor was identified in an adult in good health and CMV-seropositive. The sequencing input was memory CD4+ T cells from blood. The chain recombines TRBV5-1 with TRBJ1-4; TRBD1 might be the D (5 bases). The DNA of the CDR3 is TGCGCCAGCAGCTCTGGGACGCCAAATGAAAAACTGTTTTTT. The encoded protein is CASSSGTPNEKLFF.